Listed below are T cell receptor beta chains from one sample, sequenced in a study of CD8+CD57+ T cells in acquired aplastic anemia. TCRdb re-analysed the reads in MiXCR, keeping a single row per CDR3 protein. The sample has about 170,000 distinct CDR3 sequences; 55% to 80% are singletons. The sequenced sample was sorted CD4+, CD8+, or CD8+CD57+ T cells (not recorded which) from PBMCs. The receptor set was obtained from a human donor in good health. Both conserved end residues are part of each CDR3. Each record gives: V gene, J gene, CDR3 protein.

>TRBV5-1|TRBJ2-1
CASSFLAGGPKDYNEQFF
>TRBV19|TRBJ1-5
CASSRAGSNQPQHF
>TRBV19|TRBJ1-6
CASSTSTGNSPLHF
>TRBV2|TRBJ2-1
CAKGPFYNEQFF
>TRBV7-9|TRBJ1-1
CASSWHVNTEAFF
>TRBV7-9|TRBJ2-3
CASAQQSTDTQYF
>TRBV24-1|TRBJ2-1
CATPQGAGNEQFF
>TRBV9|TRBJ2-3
CASSAGLAVQPADTQYF
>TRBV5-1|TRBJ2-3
CASSFGTTGTDTQYF
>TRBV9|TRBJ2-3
CASSAPTSGTVTDTQYF
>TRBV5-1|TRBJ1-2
CASSLDTYGYTF
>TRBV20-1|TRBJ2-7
CSASSSRVQSYEQYF
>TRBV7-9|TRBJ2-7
CASSLRSEVYEQYF
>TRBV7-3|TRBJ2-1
CASSLVSGGYNEQFF
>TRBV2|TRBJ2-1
CASSEPLRDPYNEQFF
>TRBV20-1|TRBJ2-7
CSAKGQYLTYEQYF
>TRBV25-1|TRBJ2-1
CASSQGTGRNYNEQFF
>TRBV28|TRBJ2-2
CASTPGQRNTGELFF
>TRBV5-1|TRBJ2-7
CASSFGLAFTYEQYF
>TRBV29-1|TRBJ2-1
CSVRGTEYNEQFF
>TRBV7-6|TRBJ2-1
CASSSEPSGAHIEQFF
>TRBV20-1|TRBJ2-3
CSANAGTSGLTSTDTQYF
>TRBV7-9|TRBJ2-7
CASSPDGSEQYF
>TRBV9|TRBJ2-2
CASSVEGGELFF
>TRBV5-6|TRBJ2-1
CASQGRWGYNEQFF
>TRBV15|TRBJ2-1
CAASSSRLIIEQFF
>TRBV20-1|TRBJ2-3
CSARDGAGDASTDTQYF